This T cell receptor (beta chain) emerged from a study of T cells after yellow fever vaccination. This CDR3 is 18 amino acids long. Germline CDR1 and CDR2: LNHDA and SQIVND (reference sequence). Trimming cost V 2 bases and J 0 bases; bases outside gene matches: 7. One entry per CDR3 protein, called by TCRdb with MiXCR from the 5' RACE reads. The data contain 500,000 to 650,000 distinct CDR3 sequences, about 14% of them singletons. The origin of this receptor is a man between 25 and 39 years old who received the YFV17D yellow fever vaccine. The rearrangement links TRBV19 to TRBJ2-1; 10 bases match TRBD2. The specimen comprised PBMCs, sampled on the day of the yellow fever booster vaccination. The CDR3 DNA reads TGTGCCAGTAGTATAACAGCGGGAGGGCCAAGCTCCTACAATGAGCAGTTCTTC. It translates to CASSITAGGPSSYNEQFF.